This TCR beta chain was recorded in a study of blood T cell repertoires in COVID-19. In the original analysis: The assay estimated nucleated cells by amplifying reference gene primers. Assay: immunoSEQ multiplex PCR; the TCRdb copy retains only in-frame clones and omits some. V and J calls and clone size are copied from that table; D and trimming were computed from the DNA. The table has 100,000 to 150,000 clones, approximately 80% seen once; the top ten hold 8.5% to 10%. V was trimmed by 0 bases and J by 10 bases, leaving 12 bases between them. CDR1 LGHNA and CDR2 YSLEER come from the germline V gene. The CDR3 is 13 amino acids.

The V call is TRBV4-3, the J call TRBJ1-1; D remains unclear. This clonotype was obtained from a man in his forties with active or convalescent COVID-19. The sample consisted of peripheral blood. The chain's CDR3 is CASSQEGSQRAFF. CDR3 nucleotide sequence: TGCGCCAGCAGCCAAGAGGGCAGTCAAAGAGCTTTCTTT.